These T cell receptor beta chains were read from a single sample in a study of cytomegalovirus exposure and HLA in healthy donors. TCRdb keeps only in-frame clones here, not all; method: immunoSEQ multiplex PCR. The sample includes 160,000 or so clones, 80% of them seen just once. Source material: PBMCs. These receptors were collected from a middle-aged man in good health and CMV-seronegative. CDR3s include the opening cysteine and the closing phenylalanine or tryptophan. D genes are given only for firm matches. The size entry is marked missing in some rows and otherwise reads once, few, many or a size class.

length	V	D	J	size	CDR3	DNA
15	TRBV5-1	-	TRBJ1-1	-	CASSRVSGENTEAFF	TGCGCCAGCAGCCGCGTTTCGGGGGAGAACACTGAAGCTTTCTTT
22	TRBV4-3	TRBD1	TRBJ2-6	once	CASSQDGGPRTGYISGANVLTF	TGCGCCAGCAGCCAAGATGGCGGGCCTAGGACAGGGTATATCTCTGGGGCCAACGTCCTGACTTTC
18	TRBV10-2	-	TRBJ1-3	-	CASSESGSASSSGNTIYF	TGCGCCAGCAGTGAGTCGGGCTCGGCAAGTTCCTCTGGAAACACCATATATTTT
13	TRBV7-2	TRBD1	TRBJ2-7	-	CASSGQGSHEQYF	TGTGCCAGCAGCGGACAGGGTTCCCACGAGCAGTACTTC
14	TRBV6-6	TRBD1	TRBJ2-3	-	CASSSRQGSDTQYF	TGTGCCAGCAGTTCCAGACAGGGTTCAGATACGCAGTATTTT
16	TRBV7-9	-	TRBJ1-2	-	CASSLSVRGQVYGYTF	TGTGCCAGCAGCTTATCGGTTCGGGGACAAGTCTATGGCTACACCTTC
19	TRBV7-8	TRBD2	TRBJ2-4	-	CASSLLVSGRFLAKNIQYF	TGTGCCAGCAGCTTATTGGTTAGCGGGAGGTTCCTAGCCAAAAACATTCAGTACTTC
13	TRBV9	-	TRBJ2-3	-	CASSLTSTDTQYF	TGTGCCAGCAGCCTAACCAGCACAGATACGCAGTATTTT
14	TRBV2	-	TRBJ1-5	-	CASSQVGHNQPQHF	TGTGCCAGCAGCCAAGTGGGGCACAATCAGCCCCAGCATTTT
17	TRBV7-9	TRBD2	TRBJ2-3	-	CASSPRLTSGGSDTQYF	TGTGCCAGCAGCCCCCGCCTGACTAGCGGGGGATCAGATACGCAGTATTTT
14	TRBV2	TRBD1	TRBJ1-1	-	CASKLTRDRGEAFF	TGTGCCAGCAAATTAACCCGGGACAGGGGAGAAGCTTTCTTT
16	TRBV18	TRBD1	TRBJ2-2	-	CASSSSGQGAAGELFF	TGTGCCAGCTCTTCATCGGGACAGGGGGCCGCCGGGGAGCTGTTTTTT
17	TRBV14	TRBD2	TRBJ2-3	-	CASSQVGASGSTDTQYF	TGTGCCAGCAGCCAAGTCGGGGCTAGCGGGAGCACAGATACGCAGTATTTT
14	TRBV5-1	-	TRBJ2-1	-	CASSSVSPYNEQFF	TGCGCCAGCAGTTCCGTGAGTCCCTACAATGAGCAGTTCTTC
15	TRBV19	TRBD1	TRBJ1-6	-	CASSITGGYNSPLHF	TGTGCCAGTAGTATCACAGGGGGATATAATTCACCCCTCCACTTT
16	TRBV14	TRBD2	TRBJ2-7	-	CASSQERGRVTHEQYF	TGTGCCAGCAGCCAAGAACGGGGGAGGGTAACCCACGAGCAGTACTTC
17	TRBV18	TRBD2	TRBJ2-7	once	CASSPKGLAGTSYEQYF	TGTGCCAGCTCACCTAAGGGACTAGCGGGGACCTCCTACGAGCAGTACTTC
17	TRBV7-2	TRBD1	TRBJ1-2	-	CASSLDPQGALNYGYTF	TGTGCCAGCAGCTTAGACCCCCAGGGGGCCCTCAACTATGGCTACACCTTC
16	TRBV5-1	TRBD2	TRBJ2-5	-	CASSSLWGGSLETQYF	TGCGCCAGCAGCTCGCTATGGGGCGGGAGCTTGGAGACCCAGTACTTC
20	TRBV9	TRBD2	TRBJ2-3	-	CASSWGPSGRMSGVEDTQYF	TGTGCCAGCAGCTGGGGGCCTAGCGGGAGGATGTCCGGGGTAGAGGATACGCAGTATTTT
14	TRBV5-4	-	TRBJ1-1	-	CASSLRREGTEAFF	TGTGCCAGCAGCTTAAGGAGAGAAGGCACTGAAGCTTTCTTT
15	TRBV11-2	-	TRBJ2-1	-	CASSLDRPSYNEQFF	TGTGCCAGCAGCTTAGATCGCCCTAGCTACAATGAGCAGTTCTTC
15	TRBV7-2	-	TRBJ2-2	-	CASRQDSTNTGELFF	TGTGCCAGCAGACAGGACAGTACGAACACCGGGGAGCTGTTTTTT
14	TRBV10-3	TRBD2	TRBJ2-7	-	CAINGGLAGREQYF	TGTGCCATCAATGGGGGGCTAGCGGGTCGGGAGCAGTACTTC
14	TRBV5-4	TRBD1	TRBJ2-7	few	CASSPRTGGYEQYF	TGTGCCAGCAGCCCGCGGACAGGAGGCTACGAGCAGTACTTC
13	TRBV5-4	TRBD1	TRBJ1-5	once	CASSRDSSQPQHF	TGTGCCAGCAGCCGGGACAGCAGTCAGCCCCAGCATTTT
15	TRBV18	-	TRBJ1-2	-	CASSPFPGTSYGYTF	TGTGCCAGCTCACCCTTCCCCGGGACATCCTATGGCTACACCTTC
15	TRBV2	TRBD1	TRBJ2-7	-	CASSGISTGGDEQYF	TGTGCCAGCAGTGGAATATCGACAGGGGGGGACGAGCAGTACTTC
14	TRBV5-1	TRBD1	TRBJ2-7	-	CASSSTGQGHEQYF	TGCGCCAGCAGCTCGACCGGACAGGGCCACGAGCAGTACTTC
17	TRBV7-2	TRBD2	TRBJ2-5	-	CASSSGTSGGPQGTQYF	TGTGCCAGCAGCTCGGGGACTAGCGGGGGGCCCCAAGGGACCCAGTACTTC
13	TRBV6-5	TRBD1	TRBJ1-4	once	CASSWTGTEKLFF	TGTGCCAGCAGTTGGACAGGGACTGAAAAACTGTTTTTT
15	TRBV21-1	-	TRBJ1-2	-	CASSAHRGRNYGYTF	TGTGCCAGCAGCGCCCACAGGGGGAGGAACTATGGCTACACCTTC
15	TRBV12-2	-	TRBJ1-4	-	CASRPPGQSTQKLFF	TGTGCAAGTCGCCCTCCGGGACAGTCGACTCAAAAACTGTTTTTT
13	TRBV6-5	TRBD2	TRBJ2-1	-	CASRRGGYNEQFF	TGTGCCAGCAGGCGGGGGGGATACAATGAGCAGTTCTTC
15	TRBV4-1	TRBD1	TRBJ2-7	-	CASSQVTGGRYEQYF	TGCGCCAGCAGCCAAGTAACAGGGGGTAGATACGAGCAGTACTTC
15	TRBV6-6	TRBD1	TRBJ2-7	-	CASSYRGGQSYEQYF	TGTGCCAGCAGTTATCGTGGGGGACAGTCCTACGAGCAGTACTTC
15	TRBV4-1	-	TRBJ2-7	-	CASSRAGQMIYEQYF	TGCGCCAGCAGCCGCGCGGGACAGATGATCTACGAGCAGTACTTC
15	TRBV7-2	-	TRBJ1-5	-	CASSSPTASNQPQHF	TGTGCCAGCAGCTCCCCGACAGCTAGCAATCAGCCCCAGCATTTT
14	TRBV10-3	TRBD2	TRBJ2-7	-	CAISDRTSDYEQYF	TGTGCCATCAGTGATAGGACTAGCGACTACGAGCAGTACTTC
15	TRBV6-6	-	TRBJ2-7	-	CASSYGGTVPREQYF	TGTGCCAGCAGTTACGGCGGGACAGTCCCACGCGAGCAGTACTTC
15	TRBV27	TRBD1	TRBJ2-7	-	CASSSPGQGTYEQYF	TGTGCCAGCAGTAGCCCGGGACAGGGAACCTACGAGCAGTACTTC
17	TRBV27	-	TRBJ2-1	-	CASSLLAGNLAYNEQFF	TGTGCCAGCAGTTTATTGGCAGGGAACCTGGCCTACAATGAGCAGTTCTTC
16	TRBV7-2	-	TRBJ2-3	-	CASSIIAGSSTDTQYF	TGTGCCAGCAGCATAATAGCCGGCTCTAGCACAGATACGCAGTATTTT
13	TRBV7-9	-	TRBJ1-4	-	CASNGGLDEKLFF	TGTGCCAGCAATGGGGGACTTGATGAAAAACTGTTTTTT
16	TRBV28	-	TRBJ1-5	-	CASSLPPGVSNQPQHF	TGTGCCAGCAGTTTGCCCCCAGGGGTTAGCAATCAGCCCCAGCATTTT
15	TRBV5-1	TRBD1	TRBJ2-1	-	CASRVGTGTYNEQFF	TGCGCCAGCAGGGTCGGGACAGGGACCTACAATGAGCAGTTCTTC
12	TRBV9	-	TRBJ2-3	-	CASSSSTDTQYF	TGTGCCAGCAGCTCATCCACAGATACGCAGTATTTT
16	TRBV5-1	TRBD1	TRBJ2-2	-	CASSIGQEWNTGELFF	TGCGCCAGCAGCATTGGACAGGAATGGAACACCGGGGAGCTGTTTTTT
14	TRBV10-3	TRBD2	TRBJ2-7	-	CAISESGGSYEQYF	TGTGCCATCAGTGAATCGGGAGGCTCCTACGAGCAGTACTTC
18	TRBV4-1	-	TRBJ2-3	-	CASSQENRQGSRTDTQYF	TGCGCCAGCAGCCAAGAAAACCGCCAGGGTAGTCGGACAGATACGCAGTATTTT
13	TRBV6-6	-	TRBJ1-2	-	CASSYFTGYGYTF	TGTGCCAGCAGTTACTTCACAGGGTATGGCTACACCTTC
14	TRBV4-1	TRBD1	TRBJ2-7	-	CASSPGTATYEQYF	TGCGCCAGCAGCCCGGGGACAGCCACCTACGAGCAGTACTTC
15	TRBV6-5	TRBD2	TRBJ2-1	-	CASSFPGLGEKEQFF	TGTGCCAGCAGTTTCCCGGGACTAGGTGAGAAGGAGCAGTTCTTC
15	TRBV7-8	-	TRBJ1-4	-	CASSLARYGNEKLFF	TGTGCCAGCAGCTTAGCGCGGTATGGGAATGAAAAACTGTTTTTT
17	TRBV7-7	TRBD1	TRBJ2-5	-	CASSSYPGTGRGETQYF	TGTGCCAGCAGCTCGTACCCCGGGACAGGGAGGGGAGAGACCCAGTACTTC
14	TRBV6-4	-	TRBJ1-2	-	CASSPGASNYGYTF	TGTGCCAGCAGCCCCGGAGCCAGTAACTATGGCTACACCTTC
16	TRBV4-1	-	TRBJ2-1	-	CASSQESWQNYNEQFF	TGCGCCAGCAGCCAAGAGTCATGGCAGAACTACAATGAGCAGTTCTTC
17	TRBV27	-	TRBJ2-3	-	CASSSLNSGAATDTQYF	TGTGCCAGCAGTTCCTTAAATTCTGGGGCGGCCACAGATACGCAGTATTTT
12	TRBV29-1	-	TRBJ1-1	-	CSASGWDTEAFF	TGCAGCGCCTCCGGGTGGGACACTGAAGCTTTCTTT